This T cell receptor beta chain was observed in a study of post-analysis software for immune sequencing data (dated by TCRdb to 2013 to 2016). The study in broad terms: The recorded disease courses included relapsing-remitting, secondary progressive and progressive-relapsing multiple sclerosis, and some patients had no subtype annotation. The patient repertoires were set against about eleven previously published healthy control repertoires from donors whose ages ranged from roughly 6 to 27 years. A subset of samples was prepared in parallel using single-end sample barcoding, then pooled and co-amplified after Illumina adapter ligation. Findings and caveats that apply to the study as a whole: Several TRBV segments, including TRBV5-6, TRBV5-1 and TRBV20-1, were significantly more frequent in patients than controls. Compared with controls, multiple sclerosis patients had significantly lower normalized Chao1 diversity, a finding suggesting substantial peripheral T-cell clonal expansion. The multiple sclerosis patient group was slightly younger than the control group. Strong co-clustering of samples prepared in the same batch was shown by direct clustering with F measure, prompting a batch-effect correction.

To demonstrate the VDJtools post-analysis software, TCR beta repertoires were profiled from the peripheral blood of about 13 young patients with multiple sclerosis. Multiple sclerosis patients were children and adolescents aged roughly 6 to 16 years. Library preparation used PCR. Sequenced on an Illumina HiSeq 2500. To reduce PCR and sequencing biases, unique molecular identifiers were incorporated into the TCR beta cDNA libraries. Approximately 500,000 cDNA molecules were obtained per 1 to 10 million input T cells, so each molecule approximated one T cell. The patient libraries were prepared and sequenced using the same protocol as the earlier healthy control dataset. Samples belonging to the same batch were prepared together, multiplexed and sequenced on a shared HiSeq lane. Regarding the original processing steps: Raw barcoded reads were processed with MIGEC, and single-read molecular identifier groups were discarded before consensus assembly and CDR3 extraction. VDJtools was used for post-analysis of the clonotype tables, with diversity normalized by down-sampling every dataset to the smallest sample size. Repertoire overlap clustering matched CDR3 amino acid but not nucleotide sequences to correct batch-related cross-sample contamination. TCRdb reworked the public reads: Q25 trimming with fastp, MiXCR clone assembly, productive beta chains retained. Under each unique CDR3 protein, matching rows form one entry showing the most common genes and DNA. The V and J calls reflect TCRdb's pipeline rather than the authors' work. The sample profile shows around 400,000 distinct CDR3 sequences; more than 30% of them were found once. Of the sample, approximately 7.1% is held by the ten largest clones.

Points on this clonotype: The target of this receptor is not known. It has no much larger one-base neighbor in the sample; base qualities were not kept.

V is pruned by 3 bases and J by 2 bases, leaving 9 bases of the junction without a gene match. The CDR3, from cysteine to phenylalanine, totals 17 residues. The kept DNA is CDR3 alone, 51 bases in frame from the first base. Looking up the germline V gene yields CDR1 MGHDK and CDR2 SYGVNS. Sequencing was done on a sample of blood. This sequence was found in a girl aged 2 to 9 with multiple sclerosis. Recombination joined TRBV25-1 with TRBJ2-7; the junction holds 11 bases that match TRBD2. The CDR3 corresponds to CASSDSPGTSGTYEQYF. The DNA sequence is as follows: TGTGCCAGCAGTGATTCCCCCGGGACTAGCGGTACCTACGAGCAGTACTTC.